The 2 T cell receptor beta chains below all came from one sample that was sequenced in a study of blood T cell repertoires in COVID-19. Data came from immunoSEQ multiplex PCR; TCRdb stores just in-frame clones and leaves some out. The profile shows tens of thousands of clones, less than 90% of them singletons. The sample was peripheral blood. These receptor sequences come from a man aged 45-65 years with acute or convalescent COVID-19.

The V call is TRBV10-3, the J call TRBJ2-1; 8 bases line up with TRBD1. Unmatched junction bases numbered 7, after V lost 7 bases and J lost 8 bases. The CDR3 has 13 amino acids. Germline V gene sequence: CDR1 ENHRY, CDR2 SYGVKD. The CDR3 region is CAITPDRADEQFF. In DNA form, the CDR3 reads TGTGCCATCACCCCGGACAGGGCCGATGAGCAGTTCTTC.

V and J are TRBV12-3 or TRBV12-4 and TRBJ2-7; D unresolved. The CDR3 runs to 10 residues. Trimming shortened V by 5 bases and J by 5 bases, and 4 bases separated the two germline ends. The CDR3 loop reads CASSRDEQYF. The DNA for the CDR3 is TGTGCCAGCAGTCGGGACGAGCAGTACTTC.